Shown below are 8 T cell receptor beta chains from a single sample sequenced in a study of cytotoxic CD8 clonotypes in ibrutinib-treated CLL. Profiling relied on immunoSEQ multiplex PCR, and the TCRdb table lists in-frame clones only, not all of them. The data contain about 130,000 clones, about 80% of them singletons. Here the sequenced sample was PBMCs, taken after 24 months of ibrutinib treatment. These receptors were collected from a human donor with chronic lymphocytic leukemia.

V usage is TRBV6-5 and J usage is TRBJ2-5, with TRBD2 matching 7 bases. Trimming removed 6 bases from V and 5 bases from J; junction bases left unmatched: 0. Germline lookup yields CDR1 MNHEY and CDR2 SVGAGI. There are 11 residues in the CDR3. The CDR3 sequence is CASRAGETQYF. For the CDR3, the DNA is TGTGCCAGCAGAGCGGGGGAGACCCAGTACTTC.

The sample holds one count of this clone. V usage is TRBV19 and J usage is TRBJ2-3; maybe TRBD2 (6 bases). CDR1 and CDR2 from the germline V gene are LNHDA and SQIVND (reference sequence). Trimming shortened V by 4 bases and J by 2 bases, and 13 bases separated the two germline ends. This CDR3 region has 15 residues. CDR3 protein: CASSTFSGLTDTQYF. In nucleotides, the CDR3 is TGTGCCAGTAGTACCTTTAGCGGACTCACAGATACGCAGTATTTT.

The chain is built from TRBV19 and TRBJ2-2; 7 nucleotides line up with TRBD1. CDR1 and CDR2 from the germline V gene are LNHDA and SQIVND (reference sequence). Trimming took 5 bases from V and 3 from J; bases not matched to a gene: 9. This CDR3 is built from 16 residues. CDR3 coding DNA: TGTGCCAGTAGTGACGGACAGGTCCGGGACACCGGGGAGCTGTTTTTT. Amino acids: CASSDGQVRDTGELFF.

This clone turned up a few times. The CDR3 sequence is CAWNPGQGAEAFF. The CDR3 DNA is TGTGCCTGGAACCCGGGACAGGGGGCAGAAGCTTTCTTT. The J gene is TRBJ1-1, the V gene TRBV30, with TRBD1 matching 12 bases. CDR1 and CDR2 from the germline V gene are GTSNPN and SVGIG (reference sequence). The CDR3 contains 13 residues. The trim removed 4 bases at V and 8 bases at J, leaving 5 bases unmatched.

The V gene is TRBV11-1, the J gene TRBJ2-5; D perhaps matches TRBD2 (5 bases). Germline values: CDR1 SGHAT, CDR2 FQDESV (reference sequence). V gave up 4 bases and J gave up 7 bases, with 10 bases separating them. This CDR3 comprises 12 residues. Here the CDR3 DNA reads TGTGCCAGCAGCTCTAGCAAGGGGACCCAGTACTTC. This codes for CASSSSKGTQYF.

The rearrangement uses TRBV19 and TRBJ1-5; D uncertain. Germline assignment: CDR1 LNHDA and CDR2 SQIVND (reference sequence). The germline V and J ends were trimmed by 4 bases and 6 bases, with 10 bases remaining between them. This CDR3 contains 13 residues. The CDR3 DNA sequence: TGTGCCAGTAGTACCGAGGTTCGTCAGCCCCAGCATTTT. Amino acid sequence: CASSTEVRQPQHF.

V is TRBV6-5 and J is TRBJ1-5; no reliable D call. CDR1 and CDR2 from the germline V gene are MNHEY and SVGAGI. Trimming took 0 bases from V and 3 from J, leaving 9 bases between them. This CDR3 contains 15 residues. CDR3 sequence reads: CASSYSNDYNQPQHF. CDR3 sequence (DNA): TGTGCCAGCAGTTACTCGAATGACTACAATCAGCCCCAGCATTTT.

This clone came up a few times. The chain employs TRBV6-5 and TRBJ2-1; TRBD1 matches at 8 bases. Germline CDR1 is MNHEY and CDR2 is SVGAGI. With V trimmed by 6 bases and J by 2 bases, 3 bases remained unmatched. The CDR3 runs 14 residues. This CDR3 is CASSSDRAYNEQFF. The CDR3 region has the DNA TGTGCCAGCAGCTCGGACAGGGCCTACAATGAGCAGTTCTTC.